Sequencing of this T cell receptor (beta chain) was carried out in a study of T cell responses to AZD1222 COVID-19 vaccine. Study summary: Second-dose schedules of about 4 or about 12 weeks were combined. General observations from the study: Donors were mostly white British, more females; clonal diversity possibly underestimated. The study found vaccine-associated CD4 TCRs spanning spike, dominant at 160-218 and 743-854. Nearly half of unique spike-specific TCRs reportedly avoided B.1.351 and B.1.1.7 mutated regions.

The V and J ends lost 2 bases and 10 bases respectively, with 11 bases between them. Germline V gene data show CDR1 as MNHEY and CDR2 as SVGAGI. This CDR3 spans 12 amino acids. About this clone itself: Its antigen remains unknown.

Repertoires were generated with immunoSEQ multiplex PCR, while TCRdb's copy carries only in-frame clones and drops some. The sample lists roughly 120,000 clones; approximately 85% were seen once. This TCR was sampled from an adult in good health. The sequences come from peripheral blood, collected on day 0 of AZD1222 vaccination. The V gene is TRBV6-5, the J gene TRBJ1-2; D call uncertain. The CDR3 DNA reads as TGTGCCAGCAGTTACGGGCAGACTTCCTACACCTTC. It codes for CASSYGQTSYTF.